The 6 T cell receptor beta chains reported below all come from one sample, sequenced in a study of T cell repertoires in cytomegalovirus infection. One entry per CDR3 protein results from TCRdb running MiXCR on the reads. The sample lists about 770,000 distinct CDR3 sequences; under 35% were seen once. Which antigens these TCRs recognize remains unknown. The source was cultured CD8+ T cells from PBMCs, collected from culture after CMV antigen stimulation. All receptors come from a human donor in good health (CMV status not recorded). Some clones in this sample may be carry-over from other donors' samples.

Many counts were recorded for this clonotype. The chain couples TRBV7-2 to TRBJ2-1; D uncertain. V lost 2 bases, J lost 7 bases, and 12 bases lay in between. The germline V gene has CDR1 SGHTA and CDR2 FQGNSA. This CDR3 spans 14 amino acids. CDR3 bases: TGTGCCAGCAGCTTAAACCAAGTCGGGAATGAGCAGTTCTTC. Its protein is CASSLNQVGNEQFF.

This clonotype was seen a handful of times. V is TRBV6-6 and J is TRBJ1-2; no reliable D call. In germline, CDR1 is MNHNY, CDR2 SVGAGI (reference sequence). The CDR3 spans 14 residues. V was clipped by 10 bases and J by 0 bases, with 15 bases between them. CDR3 protein: CAIQPGRANYGYTF. The DNA of the CDR3 is TGTGCCATACAGCCCGGGAGAGCTAACTATGGCTACACCTTC.

The chain employs TRBV6-2 or TRBV6-3 and TRBJ2-1; 8 bases fit TRBD2. This CDR3 region has 13 residues. Trimming cost V 7 bases and J 9 bases; bases outside gene matches: 8. CDR1 and CDR2 from the germline V gene are MNHEY and SVGEGT. CDR3 sequence reads: CASTPGGVGEQFF. The CDR3 coding sequence is TGTGCCAGCACCCCCGGGGGGGTCGGTGAGCAGTTCTTC.

This clonotype showed up just a few times. The chain uses TRBV7-9 and TRBJ2-7; D may be TRBD1 or TRBD2 (5 bases each). V lost 4 bases to trimming and J lost 6 bases, with 10 bases between them. Per the germline V gene, CDR1 is SEHNR and CDR2 is FQNEAQ (reference sequence). The CDR3 length is 12 residues. The CDR3 sequence: CASSWDPPEQYF. The CDR3, as DNA: TGTGCCAGCAGCTGGGACCCCCCCGAGCAGTACTTC.

This clonotype was counted only a few times. The J gene is TRBJ2-2, the V gene TRBV6-5; D is unresolved. The CDR3 covers 12 residues. In germline, CDR1 is MNHEY, CDR2 SVGAGI. Deletions cut 4 bases from V and 8 bases from J, with 8 bases between. CDR3 nucleotide sequence: TGTGCCAGCAGTTCCACGGAGGGGGAGCTGTTTTTT. The encoded protein is CASSSTEGELFF.

V usage is TRBV7-3 and J usage is TRBJ1-1, with D perhaps matching TRBD1 (6 bases). V was shortened by 1 base and J by 0 bases, with 27 bases between the two germline ends. This CDR3 is 21 amino acids long. Germline loops: CDR1 SGHTA, CDR2 FQGTGA. This CDR3 is CASSLKVPLGATVPVNTEAFF. The CDR3 nucleotides are TGTGCCAGCAGCTTAAAGGTTCCCTTGGGGGCCACGGTTCCGGTGAACACTGAAGCTTTCTTT.